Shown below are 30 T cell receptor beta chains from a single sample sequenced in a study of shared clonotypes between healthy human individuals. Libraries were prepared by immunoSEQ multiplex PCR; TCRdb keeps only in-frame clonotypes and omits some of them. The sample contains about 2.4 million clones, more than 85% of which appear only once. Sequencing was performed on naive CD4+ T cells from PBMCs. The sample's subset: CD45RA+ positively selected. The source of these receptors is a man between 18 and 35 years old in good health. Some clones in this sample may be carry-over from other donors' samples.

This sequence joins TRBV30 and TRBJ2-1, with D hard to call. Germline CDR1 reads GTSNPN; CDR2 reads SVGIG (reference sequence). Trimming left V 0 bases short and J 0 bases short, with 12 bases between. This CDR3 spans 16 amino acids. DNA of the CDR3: TGTGCCTGGAGTGTCGCCCTGGGCAGCTCCTACAATGAGCAGTTCTTC. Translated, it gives CAWSVALGSSYNEQFF.

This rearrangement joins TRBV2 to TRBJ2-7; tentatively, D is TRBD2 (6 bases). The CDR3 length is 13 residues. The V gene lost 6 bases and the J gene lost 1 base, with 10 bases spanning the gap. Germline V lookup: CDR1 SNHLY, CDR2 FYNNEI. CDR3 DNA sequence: TGTGCCAGCAGCTGGGGGAGGTCCTACGAGCAGTACTTC. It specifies CASSWGRSYEQYF.

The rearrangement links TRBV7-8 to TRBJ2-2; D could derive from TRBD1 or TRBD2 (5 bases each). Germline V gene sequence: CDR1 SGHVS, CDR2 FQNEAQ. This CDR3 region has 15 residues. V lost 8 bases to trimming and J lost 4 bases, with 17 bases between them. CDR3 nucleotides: TGTGCCAGCCTGAGGTTCGGGACGAGCACCGGGGAGCTGTTTTTT. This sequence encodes CASLRFGTSTGELFF.

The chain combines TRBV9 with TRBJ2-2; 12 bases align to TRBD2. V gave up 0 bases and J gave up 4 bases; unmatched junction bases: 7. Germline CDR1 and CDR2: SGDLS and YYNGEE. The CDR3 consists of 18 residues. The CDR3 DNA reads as TGTGCCAGCAGCGTAGGGGCTAGCGGGAGGGCCTCCACCGGGGAGCTGTTTTTT. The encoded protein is CASSVGASGRASTGELFF.

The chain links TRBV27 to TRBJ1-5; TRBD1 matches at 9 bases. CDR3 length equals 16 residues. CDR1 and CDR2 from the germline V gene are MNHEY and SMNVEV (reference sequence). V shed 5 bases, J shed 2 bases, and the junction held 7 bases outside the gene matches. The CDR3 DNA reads TGTGCCAGCAGTCGCGGGACAGGGTTTCGCAATCAGCCCCAGCATTTT. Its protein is CASSRGTGFRNQPQHF.

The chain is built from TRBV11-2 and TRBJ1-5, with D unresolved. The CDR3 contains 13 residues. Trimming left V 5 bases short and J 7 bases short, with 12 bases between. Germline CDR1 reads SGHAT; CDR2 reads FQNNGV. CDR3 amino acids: CASSRVDGQPQHF. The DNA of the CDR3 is TGTGCCAGCAGCAGGGTTGACGGACAGCCCCAGCATTTT.

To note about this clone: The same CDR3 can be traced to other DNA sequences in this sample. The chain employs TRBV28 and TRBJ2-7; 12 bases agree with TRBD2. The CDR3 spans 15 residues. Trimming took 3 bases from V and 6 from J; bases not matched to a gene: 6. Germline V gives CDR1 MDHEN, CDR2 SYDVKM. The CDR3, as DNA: TGTGCCAGCAGTTTCCCGACTAGCGGGAGACTCGAGCAGTACTTC. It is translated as CASSFPTSGRLEQYF.

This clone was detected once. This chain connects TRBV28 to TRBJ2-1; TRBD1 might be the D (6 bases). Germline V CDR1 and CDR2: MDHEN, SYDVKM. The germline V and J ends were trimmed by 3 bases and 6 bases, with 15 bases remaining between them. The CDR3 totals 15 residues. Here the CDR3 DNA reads TGTGCCAGCAGTTTGAGGGACACCGACCGCAATGAGCAGTTCTTC. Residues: CASSLRDTDRNEQFF.

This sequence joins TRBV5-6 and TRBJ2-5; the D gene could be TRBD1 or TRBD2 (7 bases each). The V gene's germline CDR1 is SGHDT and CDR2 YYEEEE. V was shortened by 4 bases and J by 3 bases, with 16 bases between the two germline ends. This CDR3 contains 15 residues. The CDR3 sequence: CASSRPRGGKETQYF. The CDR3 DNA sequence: TGTGCCAGCAGCCGCCCCAGGGGGGGAAAAGAGACCCAGTACTTC.

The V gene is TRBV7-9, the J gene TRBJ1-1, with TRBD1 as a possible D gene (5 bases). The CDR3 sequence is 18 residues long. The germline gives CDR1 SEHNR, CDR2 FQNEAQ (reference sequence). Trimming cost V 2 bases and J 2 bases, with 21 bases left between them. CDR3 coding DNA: TGTGCCAGCAGCTTATCAGGACACCTTATCCCTCTTAACACTGAAGCTTTCTTT. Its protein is CASSLSGHLIPLNTEAFF.

Here the CDR3 reads CASSILAGGRTDTQYF. CDR3 sequence (DNA): TGTGCCAGCAGCATTCTAGCGGGAGGGAGAACAGATACGCAGTATTTT. The V call is TRBV7-6, the J call TRBJ2-3, with 12 bases matching TRBD2. Germline lookup yields CDR1 SGHVS and CDR2 FNYEAQ. This CDR3 is 16 amino acids long. Losses at the gene ends were 5 bases for V and 3 bases for J; bases not matched to a gene: 6.

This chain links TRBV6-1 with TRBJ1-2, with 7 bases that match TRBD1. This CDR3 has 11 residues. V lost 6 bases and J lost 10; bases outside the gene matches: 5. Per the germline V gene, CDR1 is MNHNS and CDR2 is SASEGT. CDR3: CASRFDRAYTF. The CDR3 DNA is TGTGCCAGCAGATTCGACAGGGCCTACACCTTC.

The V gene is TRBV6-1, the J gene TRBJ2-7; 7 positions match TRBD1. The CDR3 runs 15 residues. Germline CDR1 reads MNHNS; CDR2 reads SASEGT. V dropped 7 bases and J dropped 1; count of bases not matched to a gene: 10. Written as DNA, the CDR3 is TGTGCCAGCAATTTGCGACAGGGAGAGTCCTACGAGCAGTACTTC. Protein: CASNLRQGESYEQYF.

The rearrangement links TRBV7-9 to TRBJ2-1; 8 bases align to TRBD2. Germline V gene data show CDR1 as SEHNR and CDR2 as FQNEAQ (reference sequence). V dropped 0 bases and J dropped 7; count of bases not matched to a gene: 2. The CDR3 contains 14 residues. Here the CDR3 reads CASSLAGTRNEQFF. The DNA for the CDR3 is TGTGCCAGCAGCTTAGCGGGGACTAGGAATGAGCAGTTCTTC.

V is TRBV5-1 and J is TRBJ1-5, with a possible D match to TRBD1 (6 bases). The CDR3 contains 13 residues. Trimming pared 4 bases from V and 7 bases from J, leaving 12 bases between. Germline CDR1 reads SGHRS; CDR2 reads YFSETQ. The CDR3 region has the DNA TGCGCCAGCAGCCCAGGGGTCGGCCAGCCCCAGCATTTT. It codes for CASSPGVGQPQHF.

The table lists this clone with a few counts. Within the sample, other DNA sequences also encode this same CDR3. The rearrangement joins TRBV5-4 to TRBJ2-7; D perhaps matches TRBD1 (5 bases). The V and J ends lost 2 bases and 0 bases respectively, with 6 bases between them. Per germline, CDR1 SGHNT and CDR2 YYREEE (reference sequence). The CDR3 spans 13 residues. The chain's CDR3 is CASSFQGSYEQYF. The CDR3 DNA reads TGTGCCAGCAGCTTCCAGGGCTCCTACGAGCAGTACTTC.

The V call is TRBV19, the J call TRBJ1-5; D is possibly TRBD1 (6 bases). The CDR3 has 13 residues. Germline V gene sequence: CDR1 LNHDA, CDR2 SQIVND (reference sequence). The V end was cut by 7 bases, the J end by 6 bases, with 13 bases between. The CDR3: CASKDRGIQPQHF. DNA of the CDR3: TGTGCCAGTAAGGACAGAGGGATTCAGCCCCAGCATTTT.

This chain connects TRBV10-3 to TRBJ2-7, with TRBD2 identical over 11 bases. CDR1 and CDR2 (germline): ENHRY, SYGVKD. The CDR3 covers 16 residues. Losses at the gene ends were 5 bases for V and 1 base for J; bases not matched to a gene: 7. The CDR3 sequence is CAISPRRLAGSYEQYF. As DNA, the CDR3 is TGTGCCATCAGTCCCCGGAGACTAGCGGGATCCTACGAGCAGTACTTC.

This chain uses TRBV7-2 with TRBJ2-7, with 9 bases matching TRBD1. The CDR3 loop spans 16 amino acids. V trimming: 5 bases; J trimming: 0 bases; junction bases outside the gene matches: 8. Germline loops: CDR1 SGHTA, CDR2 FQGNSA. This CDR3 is CASSLFGTGNSYEQYF. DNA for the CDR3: TGTGCCAGCAGCCTCTTCGGGACAGGGAACTCCTACGAGCAGTACTTC.

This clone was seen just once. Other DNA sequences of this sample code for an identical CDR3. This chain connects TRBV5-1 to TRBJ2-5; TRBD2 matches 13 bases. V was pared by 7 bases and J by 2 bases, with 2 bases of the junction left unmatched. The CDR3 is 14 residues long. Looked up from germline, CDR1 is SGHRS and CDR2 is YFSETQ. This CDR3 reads CASGGLAGQETQYF. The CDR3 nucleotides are TGCGCCAGCGGGGGACTAGCGGGACAAGAGACCCAGTACTTC.

The CDR3 sequence is CASSAEGSGELFF. The CDR3 region has the DNA TGTGCCAGCAGTGCCGAGGGGTCCGGGGAGCTGTTTTTT. The chain uses TRBV2 and TRBJ2-2; D may match TRBD1 or TRBD2 (5 bases each). Germline values: CDR1 SNHLY, CDR2 FYNNEI. Trimming shortened V by 4 bases and J by 6 bases, and 9 bases separated the two germline ends. This CDR3 is built from 13 residues.

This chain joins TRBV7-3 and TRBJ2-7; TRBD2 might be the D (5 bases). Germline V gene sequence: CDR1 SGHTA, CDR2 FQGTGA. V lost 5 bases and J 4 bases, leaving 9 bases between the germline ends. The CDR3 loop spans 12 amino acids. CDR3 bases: TGTGCCAGCAGCGAAACGGGGTACGAGCAGTACTTC. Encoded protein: CASSETGYEQYF. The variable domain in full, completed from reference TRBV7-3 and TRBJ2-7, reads GAGVSQTPSNKVTEKGKYVELRCDPISGHTALYWYRQSLGQGPEFLIYFQGTGAADDSGLPNDRFFAVRPEGSVSTLKIQRTERGDSAVYLCASSETGYEQYFGPGTRLTVT.

The CDR3 DNA reads as TGTGCCAGCAATTTGATAGGGCCGAATGAAAAACTGTTTTTT. Translation gives CASNLIGPNEKLFF. The rearrangement uses TRBV2 and TRBJ1-4; D remains ambiguous. Germline CDR1 is SNHLY and CDR2 is FYNNEI. The CDR3 has 14 residues. The V and J ends lost 7 bases and 5 bases respectively, with 14 bases between them.

CDR3 residues: CSVDEATDTQYF. The DNA of the CDR3 is TGCAGCGTTGATGAAGCTACAGATACGCAGTATTTT. V usage is TRBV29-1 and J usage is TRBJ2-3; D not certain. The CDR3 contains 12 residues. Between the trimmed V and J ends, which lost 3 bases and 3 bases, there was a span of 7 bases. CDR1 and CDR2 (germline): SQVTM, ANQGSEA.

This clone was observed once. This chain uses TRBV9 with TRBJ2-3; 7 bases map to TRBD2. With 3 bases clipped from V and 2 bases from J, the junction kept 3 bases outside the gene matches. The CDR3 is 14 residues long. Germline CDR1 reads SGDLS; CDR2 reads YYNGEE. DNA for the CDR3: TGTGCCAGCAGCGGGGAGGGCCTCACAGATACGCAGTATTTT. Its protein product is CASSGEGLTDTQYF.

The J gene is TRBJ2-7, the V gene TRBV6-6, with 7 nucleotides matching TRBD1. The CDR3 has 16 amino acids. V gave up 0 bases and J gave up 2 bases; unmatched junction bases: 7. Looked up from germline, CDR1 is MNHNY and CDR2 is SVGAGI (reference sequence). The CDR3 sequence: CASSYSDRAGPYEQYF. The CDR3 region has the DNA TGTGCCAGCAGTTACTCCGACAGGGCAGGACCCTACGAGCAGTACTTC.

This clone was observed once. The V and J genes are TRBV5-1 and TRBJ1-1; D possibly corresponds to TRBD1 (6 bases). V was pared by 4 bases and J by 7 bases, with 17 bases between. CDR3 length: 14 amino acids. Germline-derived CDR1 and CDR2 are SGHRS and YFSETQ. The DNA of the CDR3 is TGCGCCAGCAGCAGGGGGACTCCAGATCATGAAGCTTTCTTT. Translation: CASSRGTPDHEAFF. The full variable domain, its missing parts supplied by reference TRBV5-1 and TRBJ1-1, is KAGVTQTPRYLIKTRGQQVTLSCSPISGHRSVSWYQQTPGQGLQFLFEYFSETQRNKGNFPGRFSGRQFSNSRSEMNVSTLELGDSALYLCASSRGTPDHEAFFGQGTRLTVV.

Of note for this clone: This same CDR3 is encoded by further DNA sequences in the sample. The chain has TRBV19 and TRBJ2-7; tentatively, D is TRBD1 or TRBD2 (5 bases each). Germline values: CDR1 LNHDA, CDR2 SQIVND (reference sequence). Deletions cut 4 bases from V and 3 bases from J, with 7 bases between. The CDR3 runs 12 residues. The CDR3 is CASSTGRYEQYF. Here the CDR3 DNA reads TGTGCCAGTAGTACGGGACGCTACGAGCAGTACTTC.

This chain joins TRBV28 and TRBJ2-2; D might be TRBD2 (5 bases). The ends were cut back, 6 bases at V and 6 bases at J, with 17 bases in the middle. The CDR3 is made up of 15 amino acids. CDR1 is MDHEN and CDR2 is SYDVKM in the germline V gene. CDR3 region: CASRSGWNEAGELFF. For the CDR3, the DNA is TGTGCCAGCAGATCGGGGTGGAATGAAGCCGGGGAGCTGTTTTTT.

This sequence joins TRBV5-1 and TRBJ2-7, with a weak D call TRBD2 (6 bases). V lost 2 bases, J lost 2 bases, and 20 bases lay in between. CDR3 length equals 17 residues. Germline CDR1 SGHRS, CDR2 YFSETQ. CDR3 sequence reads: CASSFTTPGTAAYEQYF. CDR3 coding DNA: TGCGCCAGCAGCTTTACTACTCCCGGGACTGCAGCCTACGAGCAGTACTTC.